The clone carrying this T cell receptor beta chain was picked up a small number of times. The antigen remains unidentified. Then a second PCR, running about 7 to 11 cycles, was carried out with a sample-barcoded 5' primer and a J-beta primer mix. A template-switch adaptor that had 12 random nucleotides put a tag on each cDNA molecule. TCRdb reprocessed the 5' RACE reads with MiXCR, giving one entry per CDR3 protein. The sample shows approximately 800,000 distinct CDR3 sequences, around 24% of them seen only once. The data were taken from a study of blood T cells in healthy people across ages. Notes on the study in general: Diversity of TCR beta per million T cells declined in a roughly linear way with age.

Germline lookup yields CDR1 KGHSH and CDR2 LQKENI. This CDR3 comprises 13 residues. This same sample was also part of a study on T cells of mothers and their children.

The chain links TRBV18 to TRBJ2-7; D is possibly TRBD2 (5 bases). The better agreement between TRBJ2-5 and the DNA end casts doubt on the J call. Sequencing was done on a sample of blood. The sequence was collected from a boy aged 10-17 years in good health. This CDR3 is CASSPWEKETQYF. The CDR3 nucleotides are TGTGCCAGCTCACCATGGGAGAAAGAGACCCAGTACTTC.